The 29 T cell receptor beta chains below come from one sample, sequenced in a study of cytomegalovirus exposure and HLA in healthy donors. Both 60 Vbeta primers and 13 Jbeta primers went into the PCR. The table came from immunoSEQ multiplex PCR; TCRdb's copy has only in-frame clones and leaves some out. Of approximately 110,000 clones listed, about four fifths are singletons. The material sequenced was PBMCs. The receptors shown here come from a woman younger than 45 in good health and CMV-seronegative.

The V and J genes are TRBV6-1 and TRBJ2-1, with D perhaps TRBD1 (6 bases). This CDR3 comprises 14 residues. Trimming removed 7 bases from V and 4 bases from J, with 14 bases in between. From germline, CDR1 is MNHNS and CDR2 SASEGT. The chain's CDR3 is CASTKTGTYNEQFF. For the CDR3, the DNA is TGTGCCAGCACGAAGACGGGGACATACAATGAGCAGTTCTTC.

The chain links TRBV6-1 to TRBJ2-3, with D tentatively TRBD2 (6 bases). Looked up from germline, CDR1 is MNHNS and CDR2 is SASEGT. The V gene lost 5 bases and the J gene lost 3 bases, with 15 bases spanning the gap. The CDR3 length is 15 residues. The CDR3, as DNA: TGTGCCAGCAGTTTGTGGGCGGGAAGTACAGATACGCAGTATTTT. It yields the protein CASSLWAGSTDTQYF.

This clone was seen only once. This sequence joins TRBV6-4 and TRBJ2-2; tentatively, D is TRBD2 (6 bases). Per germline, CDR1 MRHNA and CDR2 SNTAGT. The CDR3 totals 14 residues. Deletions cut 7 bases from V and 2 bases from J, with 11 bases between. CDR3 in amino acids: CASKLATNTGELFF. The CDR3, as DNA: TGTGCCAGCAAGCTAGCGACAAACACCGGGGAGCTGTTTTTT.

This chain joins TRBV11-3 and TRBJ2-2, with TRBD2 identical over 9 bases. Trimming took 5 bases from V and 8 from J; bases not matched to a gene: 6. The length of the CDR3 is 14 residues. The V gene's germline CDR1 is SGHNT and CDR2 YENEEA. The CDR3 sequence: CASSISGSRGELFF. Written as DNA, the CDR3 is TGTGCCAGCAGCATTAGCGGGAGTCGGGGGGAGCTGTTTTTT.

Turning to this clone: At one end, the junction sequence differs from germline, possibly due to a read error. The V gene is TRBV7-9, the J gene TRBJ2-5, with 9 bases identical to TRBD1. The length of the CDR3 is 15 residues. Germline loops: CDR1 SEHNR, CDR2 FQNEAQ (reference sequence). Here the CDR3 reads CASSLPGQGQEAQYF. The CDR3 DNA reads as TGTGCCAGCAGCTTACCGGGACAGGGCCAAGAGGCCCAGTACTTC. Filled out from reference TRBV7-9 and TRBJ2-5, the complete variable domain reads DTGVSQNPRHKITKRGQNVTFRCDPISEHNRLYWYRQTLGQGPEFLTYFQNEAQLEKSRLLSDRFSAERPKGSFSTLEIQRTEQGDSAMYLCASSLPGQGQEAQYFGPGTRLLVL.

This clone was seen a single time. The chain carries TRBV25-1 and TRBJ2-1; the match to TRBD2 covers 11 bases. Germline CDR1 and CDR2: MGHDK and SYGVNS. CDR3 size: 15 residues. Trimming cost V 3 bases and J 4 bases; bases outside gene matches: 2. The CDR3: CASSDSSGRYNEQFF. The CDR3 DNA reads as TGTGCCAGCAGTGACTCTAGCGGGAGGTACAATGAGCAGTTCTTC.

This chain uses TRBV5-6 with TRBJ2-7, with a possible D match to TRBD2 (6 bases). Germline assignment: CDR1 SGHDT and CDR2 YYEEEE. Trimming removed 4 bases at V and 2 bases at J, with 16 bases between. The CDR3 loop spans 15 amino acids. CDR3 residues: CASSPFGGTAYEQYF. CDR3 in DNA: TGTGCCAGCAGCCCGTTCGGCGGGACCGCCTACGAGCAGTACTTC.

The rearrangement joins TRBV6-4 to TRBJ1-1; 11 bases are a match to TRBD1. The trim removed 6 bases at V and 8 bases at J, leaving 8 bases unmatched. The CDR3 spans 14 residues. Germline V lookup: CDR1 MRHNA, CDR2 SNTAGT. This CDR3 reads CASRNAGTGGEAFF. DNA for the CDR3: TGTGCCAGCAGGAACGCCGGGACAGGGGGGGAAGCTTTCTTT.

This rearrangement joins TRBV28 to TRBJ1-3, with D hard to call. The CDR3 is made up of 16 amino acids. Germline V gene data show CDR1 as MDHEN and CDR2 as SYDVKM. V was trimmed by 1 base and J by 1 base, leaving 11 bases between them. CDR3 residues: CASSLFRGTSGNTIYF. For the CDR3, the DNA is TGTGCCAGCAGTTTATTCCGGGGAACTTCTGGAAACACCATATATTTT.

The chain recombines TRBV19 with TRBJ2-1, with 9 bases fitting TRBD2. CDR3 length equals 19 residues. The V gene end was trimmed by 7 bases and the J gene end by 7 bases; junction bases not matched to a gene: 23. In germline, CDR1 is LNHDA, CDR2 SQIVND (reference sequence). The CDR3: CASNPLTGTSFPSWNEQFF. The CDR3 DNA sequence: TGTGCCAGTAACCCGTTAACCGGGACTAGCTTTCCGTCTTGGAATGAGCAGTTCTTC.

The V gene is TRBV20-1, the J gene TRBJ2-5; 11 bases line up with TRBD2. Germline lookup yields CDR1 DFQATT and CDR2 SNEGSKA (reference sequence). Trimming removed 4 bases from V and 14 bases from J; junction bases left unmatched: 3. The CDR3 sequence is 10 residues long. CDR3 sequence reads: CSATLAGVYF. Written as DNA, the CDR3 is TGCAGTGCTACACTAGCGGGAGTTTACTTC.

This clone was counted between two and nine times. Here the CDR3 reads CASSLGVASSYEQYF. The CDR3 coding sequence is TGTGCCAGCAGCTTGGGGGTAGCGAGCTCCTACGAGCAGTACTTC. V gene TRBV5-4 combines with J gene TRBJ2-7; D is possibly TRBD2 (5 bases). Trimming cost V 0 bases and J 0 bases, with 10 bases left between them. The germline CDR1 and CDR2 sequences are SGHNT and YYREEE (reference sequence). This CDR3 is built from 15 residues.

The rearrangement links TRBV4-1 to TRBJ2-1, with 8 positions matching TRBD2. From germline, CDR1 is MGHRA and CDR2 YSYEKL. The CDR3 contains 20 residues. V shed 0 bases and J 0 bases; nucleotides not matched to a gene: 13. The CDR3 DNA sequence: TGCGCCAGCAGCCAAGATCTGCCTAACGGGAGGGTGAGCTCCTACAATGAGCAGTTCTTC. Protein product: CASSQDLPNGRVSSYNEQFF.

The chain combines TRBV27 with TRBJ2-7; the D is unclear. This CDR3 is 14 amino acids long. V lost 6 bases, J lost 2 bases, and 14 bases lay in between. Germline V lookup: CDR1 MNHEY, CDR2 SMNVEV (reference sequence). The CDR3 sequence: CASSLDTLAYEQYF. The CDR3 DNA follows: TGTGCCAGCAGCCTCGACACACTGGCCTACGAGCAGTACTTC.

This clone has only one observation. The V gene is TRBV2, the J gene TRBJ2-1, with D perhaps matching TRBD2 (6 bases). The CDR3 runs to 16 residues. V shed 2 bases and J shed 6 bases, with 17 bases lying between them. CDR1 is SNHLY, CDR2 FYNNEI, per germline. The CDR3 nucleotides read TGTGCCAGCAGTGAAAGACTGGCGGGAATAGGCAATGAGCAGTTCTTC. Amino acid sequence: CASSERLAGIGNEQFF. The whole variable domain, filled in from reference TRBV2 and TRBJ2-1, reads EPEVTQTPSHQVTQMGQEVILRCVPISNHLYFYWYRQILGQKVEFLVSFYNNEISEKSEIFDDQFSVERPDGSNFTLKIRSTKLEDSAMYFCASSERLAGIGNEQFFGPGTRLTVL.

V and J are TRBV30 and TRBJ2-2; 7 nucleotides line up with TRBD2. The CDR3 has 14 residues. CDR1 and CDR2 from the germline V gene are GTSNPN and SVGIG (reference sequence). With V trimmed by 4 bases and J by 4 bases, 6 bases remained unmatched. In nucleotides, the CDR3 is TGTGCCTGGATCCAGCGGGATGGCACCGGGGAGCTGTTTTTT. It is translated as CAWIQRDGTGELFF.

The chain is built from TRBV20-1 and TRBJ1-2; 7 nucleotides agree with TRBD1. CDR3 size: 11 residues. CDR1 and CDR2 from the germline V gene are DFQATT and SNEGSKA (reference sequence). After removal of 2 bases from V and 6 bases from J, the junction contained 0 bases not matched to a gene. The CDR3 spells CSARTGDGYTF. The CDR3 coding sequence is TGCAGTGCTAGAACAGGGGATGGCTACACCTTC.

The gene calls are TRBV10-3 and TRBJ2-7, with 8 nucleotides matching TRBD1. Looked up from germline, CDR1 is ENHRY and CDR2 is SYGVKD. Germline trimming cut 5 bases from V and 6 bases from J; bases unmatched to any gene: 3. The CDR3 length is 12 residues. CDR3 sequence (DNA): TGTGCCATCAGTCCAGACAGGGGCGAGCAGTACTTC. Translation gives CAISPDRGEQYF.

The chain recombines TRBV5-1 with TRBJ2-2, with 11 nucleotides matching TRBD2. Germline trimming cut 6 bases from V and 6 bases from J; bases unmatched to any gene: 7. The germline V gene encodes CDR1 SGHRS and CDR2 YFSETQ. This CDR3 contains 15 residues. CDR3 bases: TGCGCCAGCACAGGAGGTAGCGGGAGGGCCGGGGAGCTGTTTTTT. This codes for CASTGGSGRAGELFF.

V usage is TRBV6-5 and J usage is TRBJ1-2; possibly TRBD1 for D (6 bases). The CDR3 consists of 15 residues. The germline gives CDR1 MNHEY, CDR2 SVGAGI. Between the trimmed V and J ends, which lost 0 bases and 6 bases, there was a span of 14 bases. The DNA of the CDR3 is TGTGCCAGCAGTTACTCGTTGAGCAGGGGTGATGGCTACACCTTC. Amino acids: CASSYSLSRGDGYTF.

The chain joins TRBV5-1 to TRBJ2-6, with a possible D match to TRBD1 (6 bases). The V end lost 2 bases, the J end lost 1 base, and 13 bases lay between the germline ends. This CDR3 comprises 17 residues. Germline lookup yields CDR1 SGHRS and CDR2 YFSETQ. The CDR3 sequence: CASSLGATGSGANVLTF. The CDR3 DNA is TGCGCCAGCAGCTTAGGGGCCACAGGGTCTGGGGCCAACGTCCTGACTTTC.

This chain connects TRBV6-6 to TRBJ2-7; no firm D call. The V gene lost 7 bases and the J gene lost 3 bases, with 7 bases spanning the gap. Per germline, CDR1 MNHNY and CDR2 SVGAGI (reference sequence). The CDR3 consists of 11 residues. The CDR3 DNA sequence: TGTGCCAGCACCTATAACTACGAGCAGTACTTC. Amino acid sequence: CASTYNYEQYF.

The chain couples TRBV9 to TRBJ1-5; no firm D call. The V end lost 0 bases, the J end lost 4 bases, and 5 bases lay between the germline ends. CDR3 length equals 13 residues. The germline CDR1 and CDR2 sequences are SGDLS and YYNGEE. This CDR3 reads CASSVGANQPQHF. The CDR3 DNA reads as TGTGCCAGCAGCGTAGGGGCGAATCAGCCCCAGCATTTT.

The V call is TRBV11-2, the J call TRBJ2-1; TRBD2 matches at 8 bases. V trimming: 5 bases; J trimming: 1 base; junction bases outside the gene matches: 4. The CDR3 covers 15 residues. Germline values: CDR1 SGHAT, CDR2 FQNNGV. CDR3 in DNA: TGTGCCAGCAGCCTACAGCGGGAGTCCTACAATGAGCAGTTCTTC. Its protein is CASSLQRESYNEQFF.

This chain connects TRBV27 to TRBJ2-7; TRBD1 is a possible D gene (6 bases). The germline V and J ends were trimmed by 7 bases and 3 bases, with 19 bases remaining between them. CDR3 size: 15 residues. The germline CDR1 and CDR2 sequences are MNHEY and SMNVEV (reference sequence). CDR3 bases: TGTGCCAGCATACCAAAAGGGGGTTTCGGCTACGAGCAGTACTTC. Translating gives CASIPKGGFGYEQYF.

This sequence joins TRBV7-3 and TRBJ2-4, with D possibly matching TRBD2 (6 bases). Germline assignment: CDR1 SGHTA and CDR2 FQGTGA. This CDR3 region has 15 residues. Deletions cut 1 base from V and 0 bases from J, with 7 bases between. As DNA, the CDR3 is TGTGCCAGCAGCTTAATGGGGGGAGCCAAAAACATTCAGTACTTC. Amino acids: CASSLMGGAKNIQYF.

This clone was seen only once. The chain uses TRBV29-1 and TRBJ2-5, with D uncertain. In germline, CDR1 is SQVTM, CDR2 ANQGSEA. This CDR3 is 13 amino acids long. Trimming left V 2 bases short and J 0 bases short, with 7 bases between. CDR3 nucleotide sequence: TGCAGCGTTGAACACCGGTACCAAGAGACCCAGTACTTC. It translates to CSVEHRYQETQYF.

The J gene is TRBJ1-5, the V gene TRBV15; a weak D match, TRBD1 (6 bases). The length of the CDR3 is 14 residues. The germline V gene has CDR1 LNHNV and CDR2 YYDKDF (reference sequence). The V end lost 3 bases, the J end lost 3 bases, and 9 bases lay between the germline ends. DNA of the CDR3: TGTGCCACCAGCAGGGCAGGGGTCAATCAGCCCCAGCATTTT. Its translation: CATSRAGVNQPQHF.

The CDR3 DNA sequence: TGCGCCAGCAGCAGCGGACTAGCGGGAGCCCAAGAGACCCAGTACTTC. This encodes CASSSGLAGAQETQYF. J is TRBJ2-5 and V is TRBV5-1; TRBD2 agrees at 13 bases. Germline lookup yields CDR1 SGHRS and CDR2 YFSETQ. The CDR3 loop spans 16 amino acids. V was clipped by 4 bases and J by 1 base; unmatched bases: 4.